This paragraph reports one TCR beta chain. V was shortened by 1 base and J by 3 bases, with 13 bases between the two germline ends. The CDR3 consists of 15 residues. Germline V CDR1 and CDR2: LNHDA, SQIVND (reference sequence). Sequencing used immunoSEQ multiplex PCR; TCRdb keeps in-frame clones, though not all of them. The sample carries 200,000 to 300,000 clones, about 84% recorded once. This sample is part of a study of blood T cell repertoires in COVID-19. Sample: peripheral blood. The TCR sequence derives from a woman of 80 years or more with COVID-19, enrolled during active disease. The chain recombines TRBV19 with TRBJ2-7, with TRBD1 as a possible D gene (6 bases). The CDR3 spells CASSIGGPTSYEQYF. The CDR3 DNA reads TGTGCCAGTAGTATAGGGGGGCCTACGAGCTACGAGCAGTACTTC. The entire variable domain, with the rest obtained from reference TRBV19 and TRBJ2-7, is as follows: DGGITQSPKYLFRKEGQNVTLSCEQNLNHDAMYWYRQDPGQGLRLIYYSQIVNDFQKGDIAEGYSVSREKKESFPLTVTSAQKNPTAFYLCASSIGGPTSYEQYFGPGTRLTVT.